A selection of T cell receptor beta chains follows, all from one sample in a study of cytomegalovirus exposure and HLA in healthy donors. Only in-frame clones appear in the TCRdb table, and some are missing; sequencing was by immunoSEQ multiplex PCR. The sample carries 150,000 to 160,000 clones, 70% to 90% recorded once. The sequencing input was PBMCs. The receptors derive from a human donor in good health. Both conserved end residues are part of each CDR3. The D gene is left open where the match is weak.

14,TRBJ1-3,TRBV9,NA,CASAAGDSGNTIYF
12,TRBJ1-5,TRBV19,NA,CASTREGQPQHF
12,TRBJ2-5,TRBV29-1,TRBD2,CSANLAGETQYF
21,TRBJ2-6,TRBV27,NA,CASSYTSNDDRRLSGANVLTF
12,TRBJ1-2,TRBV27,NA,CASSPDMNGYTF
16,TRBJ2-3,TRBV29-1,TRBD2,CSVHGLAGATTDTQYF
16,TRBJ1-2,TRBV12-5,TRBD1,CASGPPSTGSDYGYTF
12,TRBJ2-2,TRBV5-1,NA,CASSFRAGELFF
15,TRBJ1-5,TRBV6-5,NA,CASSPVKNSNQPQHF
15,TRBJ1-2,TRBV7-9,TRBD1,CASSPADRTIYGYTF
12,TRBJ2-1,TRBV30,NA,CASKTGHNEQFF
13,TRBJ2-5,TRBV27,NA,CASSLSRRETQYF
11,TRBJ1-1,TRBV5-4,NA,CASSSHTEAFF
13,TRBJ2-1,TRBV29-1,NA,CSVPPGDPHEQFF
15,TRBJ2-6,TRBV11-2,NA,CASSFSVFGANVLTF
16,TRBJ1-2,TRBV7-6,TRBD1,CASSLGPPRQGHGYTF
12,TRBJ1-2,TRBV9,NA,CASSVYSYGYTF
13,TRBJ1-5,TRBV18,TRBD1,CASSPQGGQPQHF
16,TRBJ1-4,TRBV7-2,NA,CASSLALQDRREKLFF
14,TRBJ2-1,TRBV27,TRBD1,CASSLGQSYNEQFF
18,TRBJ1-4,TRBV7-9,NA,CASSLAEAGRATNEKLFF
16,TRBJ2-1,TRBV5-4,TRBD2,CASSYGLASSYNEQFF
14,TRBJ2-3,TRBV28,TRBD1,CASSETGVTDTQYF
15,TRBJ2-2,TRBV7-2,NA,CASSLDIVFTGELFF
13,TRBJ2-1,TRBV6-5,TRBD2,CASTRLADSEQFF
14,TRBJ2-2,TRBV28,NA,CASSFRVDTGELFF
12,TRBJ2-7,TRBV15,NA,CATGAGVYEQYF
14,TRBJ2-1,TRBV27,NA,CASSLRREGNEQFF
17,TRBJ2-2,TRBV29-1,TRBD2,CSVEKEASGGVTGELFF
16,TRBJ1-3,TRBV30,NA,CAWSVGGRGRGNTIYF
16,TRBJ2-1,TRBV19,NA,CASSKGGSSSYNEQFF
16,TRBJ1-2,TRBV5-4,NA,CASSLVGTPQLGGYTF
13,TRBJ2-6,TRBV27,NA,CASTFSGANVLTF
14,TRBJ1-5,TRBV28,TRBD1,CASRVTGNNQPQHF
15,TRBJ2-7,TRBV28,TRBD1,CASSSPGQKNYEQYF
15,TRBJ2-7,TRBV4-3,NA,CASSQEMEVIHEQYF
15,TRBJ2-7,TRBV5-4,TRBD2,CASSLAAGPSYEQYF
14,TRBJ1-2,TRBV19,NA,CASSIEGGGNGYTF
15,TRBJ2-7,TRBV5-1,TRBD2,CASSRASGEPYEQYF
19,TRBJ1-1,TRBV4-1,TRBD1,CASSQDRLERGLRNTEAFF
13,TRBJ1-2,TRBV6-5,NA,CASSYQTGGSYTF
17,TRBJ2-5,TRBV6-1,TRBD2,CASSVTGTSSHRGTQYF
13,TRBJ2-7,TRBV4-1,NA,CASSLSIKEEQYF
21,TRBJ2-5,TRBV7-8,TRBD1,CASSLVKVRDRAAPYQETQYF
15,TRBJ2-5,TRBV2,TRBD2,CASSWGGSGRKTQYF
16,TRBJ1-5,TRBV15,TRBD1,CATSEGTGGGNQPQHF
15,TRBJ1-4,TRBV4-1,NA,CASRSRSRNNEKLFF
10,TRBJ2-3,TRBV20-1,NA,CSYGSDTQYF
14,TRBJ2-5,TRBV6-6,NA,CASSYSGGQETQYF
16,TRBJ1-1,TRBV5-1,TRBD1,CASSRTGTATNTEAFF
16,TRBJ2-7,TRBV5-1,TRBD2,CASSLVLAAGGGEQYF
13,TRBJ2-1,TRBV2,TRBD2,CASGLAGGFQQVF
14,TRBJ1-4,TRBV7-9,TRBD1,CASSYDRGDEKLFF
15,TRBJ1-5,TRBV19,NA,CASSIRRTEHKPQHF
15,TRBJ2-7,TRBV29-1,NA,CSVKAGGGPLLEQYF
14,TRBJ2-1,TRBV10-3,NA,CAISVFRVKDEQFF
12,TRBJ2-4,TRBV6-1,NA,CASRGAKNIQYF
15,TRBJ2-3,TRBV7-2,NA,CASSPPTRSTDTQYF
16,TRBJ2-5,TRBV13,TRBD2,CASSPRLAERQETQYF